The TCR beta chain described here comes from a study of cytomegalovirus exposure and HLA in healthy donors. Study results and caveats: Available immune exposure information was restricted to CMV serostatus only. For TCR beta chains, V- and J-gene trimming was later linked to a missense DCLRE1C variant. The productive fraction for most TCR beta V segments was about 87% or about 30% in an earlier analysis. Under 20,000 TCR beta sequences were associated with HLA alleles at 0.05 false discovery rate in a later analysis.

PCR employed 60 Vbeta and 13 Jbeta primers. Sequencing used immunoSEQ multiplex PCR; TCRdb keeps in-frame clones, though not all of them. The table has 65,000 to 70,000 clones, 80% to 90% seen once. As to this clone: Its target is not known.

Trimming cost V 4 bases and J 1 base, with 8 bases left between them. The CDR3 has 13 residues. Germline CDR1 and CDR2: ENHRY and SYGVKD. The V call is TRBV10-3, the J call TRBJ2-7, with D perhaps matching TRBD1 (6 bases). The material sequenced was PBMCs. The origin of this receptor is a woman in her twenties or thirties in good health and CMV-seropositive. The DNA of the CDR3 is TGTGCCATCAGTGGGACAGATTCCTACGAGCAGTACTTC. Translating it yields CAISGTDSYEQYF.